The rows below give T cell receptor beta chains drawn from one sample of a study of T-cell reconstitution after alpha-beta-depleted transplantation in children. TCRdb re-called the PCR reads through MiXCR, storing one row per CDR3 protein. The sample has hundreds of thousands of distinct CDR3 sequences, about a sixth seen once. Material: PBMCs, mostly from graft donor cells, obtained 360 days after TCRalphabeta/CD19-depleted stem cell transplant. The receptors were gathered from a boy in the first two years of life who had a stem cell transplant for Wiskott-Aldrich syndrome, so the T cells may come from the graft donor. Each CDR3 is given with its conserved first and last residue. The D gene is left open where the match is weak. Clone size is stated in some rows and not others, as once, few, many or a class when expanded.

d_gene,abundance,v_gene,j_gene,CDR3nt,CDR3aa
.,few,TRBV28,TRBJ1-4,TGTGCCAGCAGTTCCCAGCTTAGGAATGAAAAACTGTTTTTT,CASSSQLRNEKLFF
.,few,TRBV18,TRBJ2-3,TGTGCCAGCTCACCACCGCTAGCCCGCACAGATACGCAGTATTTT,CASSPPLARTDTQYF
.,.,TRBV5-1,TRBJ1-3,TGCGCCAGCAGCTTTCTAGGGGGGGCTGGAAACACCATATATTTT,CASSFLGGAGNTIYF
TRBD1,.,TRBV5-1,TRBJ2-1,TGCGCCAGCAGAGCCGGGACAGGGAACCATGAGCAGTTCTTC,CASRAGTGNHEQFF
.,.,TRBV10-3,TRBJ2-3,TGTGCCATCAGTGGCTCGGGCTCAGATACGCAGTATTTT,CAISGSGSDTQYF
.,few,TRBV12-5,TRBJ1-5,TGTGCTAGTGGTTCCTACAGGGGCAATCAGCCCCAGCATTTT,CASGSYRGNQPQHF
TRBD2,.,TRBV20-1,TRBJ2-5,TGCAGTGCTAGAGAACTAGCGGTACAAGAGACCCAGTACTTC,CSARELAVQETQYF
.,.,TRBV10-2,TRBJ1-2,TGCGCCAGCAGTGAGCATGGTGCAGGGAAGTTAGGGGGCTACACCTTC,CASSEHGAGKLGGYTF
TRBD2,.,TRBV6-2/TRBV6-3,TRBJ2-7,TGTGCCAGCAGTTGGGGGACTAGCGGGAGGTACGAGCAGTACTTC,CASSWGTSGRYEQYF
.,few,TRBV20-1,TRBJ2-3,TGCAGTGCTAGAGGGGGCCCGGGGCCCACAGATACGCAGTATTTT,CSARGGPGPTDTQYF
TRBD2,.,TRBV5-1,TRBJ2-7,TGCGCCAGCAGCTTGGAAGGAGCGGGAGTCTACGAGCAGTACTTC,CASSLEGAGVYEQYF
.,few,TRBV5-6,TRBJ1-3,TGTGCCAGCAGCCTACGGTTCTCTGGAAACACCATATATTTT,CASSLRFSGNTIYF
.,few,TRBV12-3/TRBV12-4,TRBJ2-2,TGTGCCAGCAGTTTGCGGTATCCCGGGGAGCTGTTTTTT,CASSLRYPGELFF
.,.,TRBV4-1,TRBJ2-5,TGCGCCAGCAGCCAAGATCCGGGCGGATCCACCCTAGGGGTGGCAGAGACCCAGTACTTC,CASSQDPGGSTLGVAETQYF
.,.,TRBV13,TRBJ2-2,TGTGCCAGCAGCTTTGAGGGACCGTACACCGGGGAGCTGTTTTTT,CASSFEGPYTGELFF
.,many,TRBV24-1,TRBJ2-1,TGTGCCACCAGTGGGTGGAGCTCCTACAATGAGCAGTTCTTC,CATSGWSSYNEQFF
.,few,TRBV18,TRBJ1-2,TGTGCCAGCTCACCGGATACCAGGGCCCTTAGAGGCTACACCTTC,CASSPDTRALRGYTF
TRBD1,.,TRBV7-7,TRBJ2-1,TGTGCCAGCAGTCAGGGGGTATTCGGCAGCTCCTACAATGAGCAGTTCTTC,CASSQGVFGSSYNEQFF
TRBD2,.,TRBV24-1,TRBJ2-5,TGTGCCACCAGTGGTAGCGGGGCAGAGACCCAGTACTTC,CATSGSGAETQYF
.,.,TRBV3-1,TRBJ1-2,TGTGCCAGCAGCCAAGATTTAGGGCTTGGCTACACCTTC,CASSQDLGLGYTF
.,.,TRBV3-1,TRBJ2-7,TGTGCCAGCAGCCAAGCGGGACCTTCCTACGAGCAGTACTTC,CASSQAGPSYEQYF
.,many,TRBV18,TRBJ2-3,TGTGCCAGCAGCAGGGGCACAGATACGCAGTATTTT,CASSRGTDTQYF
.,.,TRBV2,TRBJ2-3,TGTGCCAGCAGTGAAGCGCCTAGGTGGGGGGCGAGAAAAACAGATACGCAGTATTTT,CASSEAPRWGARKTDTQYF
TRBD2,few,TRBV20-1,TRBJ2-1,TGCAGTGCTAGAGTCGCGGGGGGTAAAAAGGATAATGAGCAGTTCTTC,CSARVAGGKKDNEQFF
.,few,TRBV14,TRBJ2-1,TGTGCCAGCAGCCAAGTTGGTCTTCGCGATGAGCAGTTCTTC,CASSQVGLRDEQFF
.,.,TRBV29-1,TRBJ2-2,TGCAGCGTTTCCGGGTGGGTCGCCGGGGAGCTGTTTTTT,CSVSGWVAGELFF
TRBD2,few,TRBV29-1,TRBJ2-1,TGCAGCGTTGATTCACGACTAGCGGGGACCAATGAGCAGTTCTTC,CSVDSRLAGTNEQFF
.,.,TRBV15,TRBJ2-3,TGTGCCACCAGCAGAGAGGGAGATACGCAGTATTTT,CATSREGDTQYF
.,few,TRBV7-7,TRBJ2-5,TGTGCCAGCAGCGACCAGGGTGGGGCCAGAGAGACCCAGTACTTC,CASSDQGGARETQYF
.,.,TRBV24-1,TRBJ2-2,TGTGCCACCAGTGATCGGGGGCGGGGTCTCCCCGGGGAGCTGTTTTTT,CATSDRGRGLPGELFF
.,once,TRBV7-2,TRBJ2-1,TGTGCCAGCAGCTTAGCAGGGAATCACAATGAGCAGTTCTTC,CASSLAGNHNEQFF